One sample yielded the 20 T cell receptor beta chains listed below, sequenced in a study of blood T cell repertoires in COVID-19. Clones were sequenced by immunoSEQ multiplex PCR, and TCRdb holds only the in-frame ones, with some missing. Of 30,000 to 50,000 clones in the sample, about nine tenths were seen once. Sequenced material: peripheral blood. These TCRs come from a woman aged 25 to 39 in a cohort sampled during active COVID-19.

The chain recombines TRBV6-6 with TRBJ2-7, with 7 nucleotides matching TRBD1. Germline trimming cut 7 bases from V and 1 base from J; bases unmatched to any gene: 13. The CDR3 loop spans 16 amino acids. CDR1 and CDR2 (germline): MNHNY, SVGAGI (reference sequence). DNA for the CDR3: TGTGCCAGCACCTCACCCACGACAGGGATTTCCTACGAGCAGTACTTC. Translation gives CASTSPTTGISYEQYF.

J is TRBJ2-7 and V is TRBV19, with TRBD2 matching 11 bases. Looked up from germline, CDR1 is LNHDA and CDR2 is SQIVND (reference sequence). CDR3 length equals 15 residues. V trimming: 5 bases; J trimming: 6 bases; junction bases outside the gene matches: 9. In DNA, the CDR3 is TGTGCCAGTAGTTCGTTAGCGGGAGGGCCCAGCGAGCAGTACTTC. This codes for CASSSLAGGPSEQYF.

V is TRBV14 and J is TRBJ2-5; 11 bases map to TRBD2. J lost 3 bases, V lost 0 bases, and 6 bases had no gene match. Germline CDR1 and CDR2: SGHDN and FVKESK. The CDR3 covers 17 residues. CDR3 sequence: CASSQDPKLAGEETQYF. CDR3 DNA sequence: TGTGCCAGCAGCCAAGATCCAAAACTAGCGGGGGAAGAGACCCAGTACTTC.

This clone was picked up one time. For the CDR3, the DNA is TGTGCCAGCAGCCAAAGAGCAGGGGGCCTTCCTAGGGAGCAGTACTTC. Protein product: CASSQRAGGLPREQYF. The chain uses TRBV14 and TRBJ2-7; 8 bases map to TRBD1. In germline, CDR1 is SGHDN, CDR2 FVKESK. The CDR3 runs to 16 residues. After removal of 2 bases from V and 7 bases from J, the junction contained 13 bases not matched to a gene.

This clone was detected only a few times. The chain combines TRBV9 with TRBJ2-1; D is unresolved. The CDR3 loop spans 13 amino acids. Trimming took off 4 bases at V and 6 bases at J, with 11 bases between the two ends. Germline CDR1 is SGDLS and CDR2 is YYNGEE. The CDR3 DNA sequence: TGTGCCAGCAGCCTTGAACAAGTCAATGAGCAGTTCTTC. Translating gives CASSLEQVNEQFF.

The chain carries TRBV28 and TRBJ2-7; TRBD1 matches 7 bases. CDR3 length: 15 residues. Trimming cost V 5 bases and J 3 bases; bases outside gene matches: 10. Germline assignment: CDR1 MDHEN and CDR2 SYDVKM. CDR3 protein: CASSLAGDSNYEQYF. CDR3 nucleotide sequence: TGTGCCAGCAGTCTCGCCGGGGACAGTAACTACGAGCAGTACTTC.

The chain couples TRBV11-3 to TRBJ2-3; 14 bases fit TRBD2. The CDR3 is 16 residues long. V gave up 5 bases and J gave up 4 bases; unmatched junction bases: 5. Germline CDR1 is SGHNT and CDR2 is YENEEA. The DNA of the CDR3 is TGTGCCAGCAGCCTGGGACTAGCGGGAGTGGCAGATACGCAGTATTTT. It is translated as CASSLGLAGVADTQYF.

CDR3 residues: CASSPYSGEETQYF. The CDR3 bases are TGTGCCAGCAGTCCCTATAGCGGGGAAGAGACCCAGTACTTC. The V gene is TRBV28, the J gene TRBJ2-5, with 8 nucleotides matching TRBD2. The CDR3 contains 14 residues. V lost 5 bases, J lost 3 bases, and 5 bases stayed unmatched. The germline V gene has CDR1 MDHEN and CDR2 SYDVKM.

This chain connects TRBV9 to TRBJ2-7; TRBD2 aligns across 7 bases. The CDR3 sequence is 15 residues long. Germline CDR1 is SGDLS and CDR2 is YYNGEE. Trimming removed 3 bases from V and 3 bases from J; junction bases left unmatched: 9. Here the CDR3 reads CASSASGTTLYEQYF. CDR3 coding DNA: TGTGCCAGCAGCGCATCCGGGACTACGCTCTACGAGCAGTACTTC.

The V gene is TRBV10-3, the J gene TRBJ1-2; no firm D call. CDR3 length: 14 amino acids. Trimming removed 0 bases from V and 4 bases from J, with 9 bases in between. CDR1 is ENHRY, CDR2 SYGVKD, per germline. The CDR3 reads CAISESSNTYGYTF. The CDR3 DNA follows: TGTGCCATCAGTGAGTCGTCGAACACCTATGGCTACACCTTC.

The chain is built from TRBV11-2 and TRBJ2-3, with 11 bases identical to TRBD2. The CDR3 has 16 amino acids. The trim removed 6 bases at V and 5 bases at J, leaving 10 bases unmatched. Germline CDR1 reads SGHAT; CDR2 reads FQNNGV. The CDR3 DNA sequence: TGTGCCAGCAGTCTAGGCCTGACTAGCGGGAAAGATACGCAGTATTTT. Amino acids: CASSLGLTSGKDTQYF.

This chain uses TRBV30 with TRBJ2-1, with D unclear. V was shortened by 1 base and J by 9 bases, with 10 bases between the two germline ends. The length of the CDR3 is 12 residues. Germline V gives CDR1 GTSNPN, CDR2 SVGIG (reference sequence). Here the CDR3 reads CAWSGSRSEQFF. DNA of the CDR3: TGTGCCTGGAGTGGGTCCCGCAGTGAGCAGTTCTTC.

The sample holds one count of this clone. The CDR3 nucleotides are TGTGCCAGCAGTTCCCCGACTAGAGGTCCGTTCTTC. Amino acids: CASSSPTRGPFF. The rearrangement uses TRBV12-3 or TRBV12-4 and TRBJ2-1, with D possibly TRBD2 on 6 matching bases. V was shortened by 4 bases and J by 15 bases, with 16 bases between the two germline ends. The CDR3 has 12 amino acids.

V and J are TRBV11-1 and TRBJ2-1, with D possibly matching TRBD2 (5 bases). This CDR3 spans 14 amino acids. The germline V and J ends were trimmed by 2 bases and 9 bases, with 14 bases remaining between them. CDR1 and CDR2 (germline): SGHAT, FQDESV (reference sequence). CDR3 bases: TGTGCCAGCAGCTTATTATGGGCGGGTGGTGAGCAGTTCTTC. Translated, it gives CASSLLWAGGEQFF.

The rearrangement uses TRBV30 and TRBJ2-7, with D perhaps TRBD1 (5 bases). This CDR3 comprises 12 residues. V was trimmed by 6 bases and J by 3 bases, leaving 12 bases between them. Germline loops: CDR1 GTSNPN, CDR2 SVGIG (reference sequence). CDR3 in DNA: TGTGCCTGTAAGACAGAATTCTACGAGCAGTACTTC. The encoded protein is CACKTEFYEQYF.

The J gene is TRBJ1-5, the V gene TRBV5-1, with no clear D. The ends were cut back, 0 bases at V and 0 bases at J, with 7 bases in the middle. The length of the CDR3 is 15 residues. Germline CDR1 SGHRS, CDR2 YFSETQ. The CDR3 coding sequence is TGCGCCAGCAGCTTGGGAGGGAATAGCAATCAGCCCCAGCATTTT. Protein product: CASSLGGNSNQPQHF.

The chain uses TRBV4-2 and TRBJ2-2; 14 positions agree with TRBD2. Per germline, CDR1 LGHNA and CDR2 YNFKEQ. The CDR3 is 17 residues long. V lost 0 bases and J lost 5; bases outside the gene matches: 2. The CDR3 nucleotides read TGTGCCAGCAGCCAAGATCGGACTAGCGGGAGGACCGGGGAGCTGTTTTTT. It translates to CASSQDRTSGRTGELFF.

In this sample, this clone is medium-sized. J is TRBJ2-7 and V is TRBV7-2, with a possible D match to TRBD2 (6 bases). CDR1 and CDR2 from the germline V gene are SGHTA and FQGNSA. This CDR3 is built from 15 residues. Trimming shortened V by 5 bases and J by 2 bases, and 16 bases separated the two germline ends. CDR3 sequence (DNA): TGTGCCAGCAGCCTAACTAGCCCCGGACCCTACGAGCAGTACTTC. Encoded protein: CASSLTSPGPYEQYF.

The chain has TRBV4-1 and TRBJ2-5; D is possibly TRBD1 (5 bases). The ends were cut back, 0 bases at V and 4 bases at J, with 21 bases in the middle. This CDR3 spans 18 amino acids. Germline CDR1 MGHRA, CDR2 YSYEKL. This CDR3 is CASSQEERGYHVRETQYF. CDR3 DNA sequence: TGCGCCAGCAGCCAAGAAGAAAGGGGTTACCATGTGCGAGAGACCCAGTACTTC.

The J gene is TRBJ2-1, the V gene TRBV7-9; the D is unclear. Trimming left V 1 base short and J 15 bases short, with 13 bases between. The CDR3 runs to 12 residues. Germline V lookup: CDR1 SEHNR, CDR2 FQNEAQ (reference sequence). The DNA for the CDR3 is TGTGCCAGCAGCTTAGTCGGAGAAGGTGGGTTCTTC. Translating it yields CASSLVGEGGFF.